These T cell receptor beta chains were read from a single sample in a study of T cell responses to AZD1222 COVID-19 vaccine. TCRdb's copy holds only in-frame clones and misses some; the assay was immunoSEQ multiplex PCR. The table shows some 150,000 clones, with about nine tenths occurring only once. Source: peripheral blood, taken on day 0 of AZD1222 vaccination. The receptor set was obtained from an adult in good health. Both conserved end residues are part of each CDR3. The order of the fields is J gene, V gene, clone size, D gene, CDR3 DNA, CDR3 protein. The D gene is left open where the match is weak. Clone size, where shown, is once, few, many, or a class for clones that have expanded.

J gene: TRBJ2-2; V gene: TRBV7-3; clone size: -; D gene: -; CDR3 DNA: TGTGCCAGCAGCTCACAGGGTCCCACGAACACCGGGGAGCTGTTTTTT; CDR3 protein: CASSSQGPTNTGELFF
J gene: TRBJ1-2; V gene: TRBV18; clone size: once; D gene: -; CDR3 DNA: TGTGCCAGCTCATGGCAAGACTATGGCTACACCTTC; CDR3 protein: CASSWQDYGYTF
J gene: TRBJ2-5; V gene: TRBV29-1; clone size: -; D gene: -; CDR3 DNA: TGCAGCGTTGGGGAACTGACACAAGAGACCCAGTACTTC; CDR3 protein: CSVGELTQETQYF
J gene: TRBJ2-2; V gene: TRBV5-1; clone size: few; D gene: -; CDR3 DNA: TGCGCCAGCAGCTTAAAAGACGCGAACACCGGGGAGCTGTTTTTT; CDR3 protein: CASSLKDANTGELFF
J gene: TRBJ1-2; V gene: TRBV12-3/TRBV12-4; clone size: -; D gene: -; CDR3 DNA: TGTGCCAGCAGTTATTACGGGGGGCTGAGATACACCTTC; CDR3 protein: CASSYYGGLRYTF
J gene: TRBJ2-1; V gene: TRBV11-1; clone size: -; D gene: TRBD2; CDR3 DNA: TGTGCCAGCAGCCCAGGGACTAGCGGGGGACGGGATGAGCAGTTCTTC; CDR3 protein: CASSPGTSGGRDEQFF
J gene: TRBJ2-7; V gene: TRBV6-5; clone size: once; D gene: -; CDR3 DNA: TGTGCCAGCAGCCGGGACCGGAGTAGGGAGCAGTACTTC; CDR3 protein: CASSRDRSREQYF
J gene: TRBJ1-2; V gene: TRBV2; clone size: -; D gene: -; CDR3 DNA: TGTGCCAGCAGATCTATCGGCCGCACTAACTATGGCTACACCTTC; CDR3 protein: CASRSIGRTNYGYTF
J gene: TRBJ2-3; V gene: TRBV9; clone size: -; D gene: -; CDR3 DNA: TGTGCCAGCAGCGGCCGACTAGTAGATACGCAGTATTTT; CDR3 protein: CASSGRLVDTQYF
J gene: TRBJ1-3; V gene: TRBV3-1/TRBV3-2; clone size: -; D gene: TRBD1; CDR3 DNA: TGTGCCAGCAGCCCCACTCCGACAGGGGGTCACACCATATATTTT; CDR3 protein: CASSPTPTGGHTIYF
J gene: TRBJ2-1; V gene: TRBV7-2; clone size: -; D gene: TRBD2; CDR3 DNA: TGTGCCAGCAGCTTAGAAGGGACTAGCGGTTACAATGAGCAGTTCTTC; CDR3 protein: CASSLEGTSGYNEQFF
J gene: TRBJ2-5; V gene: TRBV5-4; clone size: -; D gene: -; CDR3 DNA: TGTGCCAGCAGCCCTACGGCCACTAGCAAAGAGACCCAGTACTTC; CDR3 protein: CASSPTATSKETQYF
J gene: TRBJ2-3; V gene: TRBV7-3; clone size: once; D gene: TRBD2; CDR3 DNA: TGTGCCAGCAGCTTGGGACTAGCCTTCCGGGATACGCAGTATTTT; CDR3 protein: CASSLGLAFRDTQYF
J gene: TRBJ1-1; V gene: TRBV25-1; clone size: few; D gene: -; CDR3 DNA: TGTGCCAGCAGTGCCGGACTGAACACTGAAGCTTTCTTT; CDR3 protein: CASSAGLNTEAFF
J gene: TRBJ2-7; V gene: TRBV5-1; clone size: -; D gene: -; CDR3 DNA: TGCGCCAGCAGCTTGGGACAGTATTACGAGCAGTACTTC; CDR3 protein: CASSLGQYYEQYF
J gene: TRBJ2-1; V gene: TRBV6-5; clone size: -; D gene: -; CDR3 DNA: TGTGCCAGCAGCCGACAGAGTTACAATGAGCAGTTCTTC; CDR3 protein: CASSRQSYNEQFF
J gene: TRBJ2-1; V gene: TRBV18; clone size: -; D gene: -; CDR3 DNA: TGTGCCAGCTCACCAAATTGGGATTCTCACAATGAGCAGTTCTTC; CDR3 protein: CASSPNWDSHNEQFF
J gene: TRBJ2-1; V gene: TRBV9; clone size: -; D gene: -; CDR3 DNA: TGTGCCAGCAGCGTAACCCTCGTTTCCAACAATGAGCAGTTCTTC; CDR3 protein: CASSVTLVSNNEQFF
J gene: TRBJ1-2; V gene: TRBV4-2; clone size: -; D gene: -; CDR3 DNA: TGTGCCAGTCACCTGGGAGGGCGTAATGGCTACACCTTC; CDR3 protein: CASHLGGRNGYTF
J gene: TRBJ2-2; V gene: TRBV5-1; clone size: -; D gene: TRBD2; CDR3 DNA: TGCGCCAGCAGCTTGACTAGCGGAAACACCGGGGAGCTGTTTTTT; CDR3 protein: CASSLTSGNTGELFF
J gene: TRBJ1-6; V gene: TRBV5-1; clone size: few; D gene: TRBD1; CDR3 DNA: TGCGCCAGCAGCCGGACAGGAAATAATTCACCCCTCCACTTT; CDR3 protein: CASSRTGNNSPLHF
J gene: TRBJ2-7; V gene: TRBV3-1/TRBV3-2; clone size: -; D gene: -; CDR3 DNA: TGTGCCAGCAGCCAAGATAGTCCCCCTTACGAGCAGTACTTC; CDR3 protein: CASSQDSPPYEQYF
J gene: TRBJ1-5; V gene: TRBV2; clone size: -; D gene: -; CDR3 DNA: TGTGCCAGCAGTGAAACGGACAGTAATCAGCCCCAGCATTTT; CDR3 protein: CASSETDSNQPQHF
J gene: TRBJ2-5; V gene: TRBV12-3/TRBV12-4; clone size: -; D gene: -; CDR3 DNA: TGTGCCAGCAGTTTCAGGGAGCAAGAGACCCAGTACTTC; CDR3 protein: CASSFREQETQYF
J gene: TRBJ1-6; V gene: TRBV7-9; clone size: -; D gene: TRBD1; CDR3 DNA: TGTGCCAGCACTATACAGGGGGCAGGGTCACCCCTCCACTTT; CDR3 protein: CASTIQGAGSPLHF
J gene: TRBJ1-2; V gene: TRBV7-9; clone size: -; D gene: -; CDR3 DNA: TGTGCCAGCAGCTTAAGGGCAGAGAAATTCTATGGCTACACCTTC; CDR3 protein: CASSLRAEKFYGYTF
J gene: TRBJ1-2; V gene: TRBV27; clone size: -; D gene: -; CDR3 DNA: TGTGCCAGCAGTTTGACCGGGGCACCGGACTATGGCTACACCTTC; CDR3 protein: CASSLTGAPDYGYTF
J gene: TRBJ1-1; V gene: TRBV7-3; clone size: -; D gene: -; CDR3 DNA: TGTGCCAGCACGAATAGGAACACTGAAGCTTTCTTT; CDR3 protein: CASTNRNTEAFF